The 7 T cell receptor beta chains below were found in one sample sequenced in a study of blood T cell repertoires in COVID-19. Using immunoSEQ multiplex PCR, the repertoire was profiled, and TCRdb retains in-frame clones only, with some absent. This table has about 250,000 clones, about 85% appearing once. The sequenced material came from PBMCs or T cells enriched from blood (not recorded which). These receptors were collected from a woman between 45 and 65 years old who had recovered from COVID-19.

This clone came up a few times. The chain couples TRBV5-4 to TRBJ1-1; TRBD1 aligns across 7 bases. Per germline, CDR1 SGHNT and CDR2 YYREEE (reference sequence). The ends lost 4 bases at V and 10 bases at J; junction bases unmatched: 13. The CDR3 is 14 amino acids. The DNA for the CDR3 is TGTGCCAGCAGCCTCCGACAGGGCGCCGGGGGAGCTTTCTTT. Amino acid sequence: CASSLRQGAGGAFF.

This sequence joins TRBV19 and TRBJ2-7; 9 nucleotides line up with TRBD2. V lost 6 bases and J lost 6; bases outside the gene matches: 9. Germline CDR1 LNHDA, CDR2 SQIVND (reference sequence). The CDR3 loop spans 14 amino acids. The CDR3 protein is CASRTPGLASEQYF. CDR3 in DNA: TGTGCCAGTAGAACACCGGGACTAGCTAGCGAGCAGTACTTC.

Remarks on this clone: Other DNA variants within this sample encode the same CDR3. This chain joins TRBV2 and TRBJ1-1; tentative D call: TRBD1 (6 bases). Per germline, CDR1 SNHLY and CDR2 FYNNEI. Trimming took 3 bases from V and 1 from J, leaving 6 bases between them. The CDR3 totals 13 residues. DNA for the CDR3: TGTGCCAGCAGTGAGGACAGGAACACTGAAGCTTTCTTT. This codes for CASSEDRNTEAFF.

This sequence joins TRBV15 and TRBJ2-1; TRBD2 is a possible D gene (5 bases). This CDR3 has 13 amino acids. Germline assignment: CDR1 LNHNV and CDR2 YYDKDF (reference sequence). V was pared by 3 bases and J by 4 bases, with 7 bases between. This chain's CDR3 is CATSSTRYNEQFF. CDR3 nucleotides: TGTGCCACCAGCAGTACTAGATACAATGAGCAGTTCTTC.

Only one count was recorded for this clone. This chain joins TRBV12-5 and TRBJ1-2; possibly TRBD1 for D (6 bases). Germline values: CDR1 LGHNT, CDR2 FRNRAP. V dropped 1 base and J dropped 0 bases, with 15 bases sitting between them. The CDR3 is made up of 17 amino acids. The CDR3 DNA reads as TGTGCTAGTGGTTTGGCCGGACAGTGGGGGACTAACTATGGCTACACCTTC. Encoded protein: CASGLAGQWGTNYGYTF.

The CDR3 sequence: CASSPIWRGLYEQYF. DNA for the CDR3: TGTGCCAGCAGCCCCATTTGGCGGGGGTTATACGAGCAGTACTTC. V and J are TRBV5-4 and TRBJ2-7, with 7 bases matching TRBD2. This CDR3 has 15 residues. CDR1 and CDR2 from the germline V gene are SGHNT and YYREEE (reference sequence). V shed 4 bases, J shed 4 bases, and the junction held 11 bases outside the gene matches.

The V gene is TRBV5-1, the J gene TRBJ2-7; TRBD1 is a possible D gene (5 bases). The germline V gene has CDR1 SGHRS and CDR2 YFSETQ. Trimming removed 4 bases at V and 3 bases at J, with 8 bases between. The CDR3 runs 12 residues. The CDR3 nucleotides are TGCGCCAGCAGCCCACAGGACTACGAGCAGTACTTC. It encodes CASSPQDYEQYF.